This TCR beta chain originates from a study of blood T cell repertoires in COVID-19 (dated by TCRdb to about 2020). Turning to the overall study: The collaborator samples originated in the United States, Italy and Spain and spanned the acute and convalescent phases of COVID-19. The prospective study material was composed of cDNA or gDNA derived from T cells, B-cell-depleted T cells, or PBMCs. Deeply sampled blood TCRbeta repertoires from subjects exposed to, actively infected with, or recovered from COVID-19 were included in the dataset. The repertoires were released in a freely available public database intended as a resource for research on the immune response to SARS-CoV-2. The samples were drawn from two sources: the first 160 participants of the ongoing ImmuneRACE study, and 950 to 1,500 subjects contributed by 6 global collaborators. Sample metadata almost always included a de-identified subject ID, COVID-19 status, age in years and sex. HLA class I and class II types, where available, came from metadata supplied by the sample provider rather than from assay-based typing. Beyond this particular receptor, the publication reports: Clinical and demographic metadata were provided uncurated, with the amount varying by source and participant.

Each collaborating institution followed its own protocols to collect whole blood in K2EDTA tubes. Collaborator samples were shipped for TCRbeta analysis as frozen whole blood, isolated PBMCs, or DNA extracted from either sample type. TCRbeta CDR3 regions were amplified from genomic DNA by means of the immunoSEQ Assay, a bias-controlled multiplex PCR. Processing in the source paper ran as follows. The number of nucleated cells in each sample was estimated by amplification of reference gene primers within the assay. Sequence reads were collapsed and filtered to measure the absolute abundance of every unique TCRbeta CDR3 rearrangement. Productive Simpson clonality was computed per sample as the square root of Simpson's diversity index over productive rearrangements. Held by TCRdb, this immuneACCESS table contains in-frame sequences only and omits some clones. Under half of the omission traces to an unresolved V gene where checked; the cause of the rest is unknown. The V and J calls and clone size are taken from that table; D and trimming were inferred from the DNA. The sample includes around 100,000 clones, with roughly 84% observed a single time. The top ten clones comprise approximately 13% of the sample.

On this clone: Its target antigen remains unknown. It has no much larger one-base neighbor in the sample; base qualities were not kept.

V and J lose 6 bases and 6 bases, and a span of 6 bases separates them. From the cysteine up to the phenylalanine, the CDR3 has a length of 12 residues. Left in the record is the CDR3 DNA by itself, 36 bases read in frame from the first base. The chain is assembled from TRBV12-3 or TRBV12-4 and TRBJ1-6; a tentative D match to TRBD1 spans 5 bases. The clonotype comes from a human donor in a cohort sampled during active or convalescent COVID-19. Sequencing input: peripheral blood. The CDR3 region reads CASRGLNSPLHF. In nucleotides, the sequence is TGTGCCAGCAGGGGGCTTAATTCACCCCTCCACTTT.